This section outlines one T cell receptor (beta chain) sequence together with its context. Its target is not known. Paired alpha-beta TCRs of CD8+ T cells were analyzed by expanded emulsion RT-PCR. Positively selected CD8+ T cells rested overnight with about 9.9 IU/mL IL-2 before emulsion RT-PCR. The V segment lost 3 bases and the J segment 3 bases; nucleotides outside the gene matches: 11. The germline CDR1 and CDR2 sequences are SNHLY and FYNNEI. The CDR3 totals 18 residues. Unpaired genes were suppressed by blocking oligonucleotides during a second nested PCR. Each emulsion RT-PCR held roughly 5,000-280,000 T cells with C-region, Stepout and V-region primers. TCRdb re-called the emulsion pairing reads through MiXCR, storing one row per CDR3 protein. The data hold just under 4,500 distinct CDR3 sequences, with over 35% observed a single time. These data come from a study of T cell repertoires in breast cancer. As for the study in general: Roughly 9.3 reads per input cell, approximately 480,000 sequences per sample, on average. Overall study results and limits: Fewer than 20 TCR pairs shared by seven or more tumors were possibly tumor-specific.

This clonotype was sampled from a pool of human donors with breast cancer or a healthy control (not recorded which). V and J are TRBV2 and TRBJ1-2, with 12 bases that match TRBD1. The sequencing sample was made of CD8+ T cells. This chain's CDR3 is CASSERGQGASRDYGYTF. CDR3 nucleotide sequence: TGTGCCAGCAGTGAGAGGGGACAGGGGGCGTCGCGAGACTATGGCTACACCTTC.